A selection of T cell receptor beta chains follows, all from one sample in a study of CD8+CD57+ T cells in acquired aplastic anemia. TCRdb itself ran the reads through MiXCR, one entry per CDR3 protein. Of around 500,000 distinct CDR3 sequences in the sample, roughly 34% were seen once. The sequenced material came from sorted CD4+, CD8+, or CD8+CD57+ T cells (not recorded which) from PBMCs. Receptors originate from a human donor with aplastic anemia. Each CDR3 is given with its conserved first and last residue. D genes are given only for firm matches. Expanded clones are given a class, and other clones once, few, many or no size at all.

>TRBJ2-7|many|TRBD2|TRBV7-9
CASSRTGGPNEQYF
TGTGCCAGCAGCCGGACGGGAGGGCCAAACGAGCAGTACTTC
>TRBJ2-1|many|-|TRBV15
CATSRDRVSDEQFF
TGTGCCACCAGCAGAGATCGGGTTTCTGATGAGCAGTTCTTC
>TRBJ2-5|many|-|TRBV7-8
CASTYRVGGETQYF
TGTGCCAGCACCTATAGGGTTGGTGGAGAGACCCAGTACTTC
>TRBJ1-5|-|-|TRBV7-3
CASSLYVKTNQPQHF
TGTGCCAGCAGCTTGTATGTAAAGACAAATCAGCCCCAGCATTTT
>TRBJ1-5|-|-|TRBV25-1
CASSVRVSSWPQHF
TGTGCCAGCAGTGTCAGGGTTAGCAGTTGGCCCCAGCATTTT
>TRBJ1-5|-|TRBD1|TRBV9
CASSVGPGTGNQPQHF
TGTGCCAGCAGCGTAGGTCCCGGGACAGGAAATCAGCCCCAGCATTTT
>TRBJ1-2|few|-|TRBV12-3/TRBV12-4
CASSFSGYDGYTF
TGTGCCAGCAGTTTCTCAGGGTATGACGGCTACACCTTC
>TRBJ1-1|few|TRBD1|TRBV12-3/TRBV12-4
CASTRDRRNTEAFF
TGTGCCAGCACCCGGGACAGAAGGAACACTGAAGCTTTCTTT
>TRBJ2-7|-|-|TRBV7-3
CASSPGRGYYEQYF
TGTGCCAGCAGCCCCGGACGGGGCTACTACGAGCAGTACTTC
>TRBJ2-7|-|-|TRBV29-1
CSVGRSPSYEQYF
TGCAGCGTTGGTCGTTCACCCTCCTACGAGCAGTACTTC
>TRBJ2-1|-|TRBD1|TRBV12-5
CASGLGQGKDNEQFF
TGTGCTAGTGGTTTGGGACAGGGGAAGGACAATGAGCAGTTCTTC
>TRBJ1-1|-|-|TRBV25-1
CASSYSDVNTEAFF
TGTGCCAGCAGTTACTCGGACGTGAACACTGAAGCTTTCTTT
>TRBJ2-3|few|-|TRBV6-1
CASSESSGFSTDTQYF
TGTGCCAGCAGTGAGAGTAGTGGCTTTAGCACAGATACGCAGTATTTT
>TRBJ2-7|many|TRBD1|TRBV2
CASTSGWNRDRVSYEQYF
TGTGCCAGCACCTCTGGGTGGAACCGGGACAGGGTCTCCTACGAGCAGTACTTC
>TRBJ2-5|few|TRBD2|TRBV9
CASSVEGTSGITQYF
TGTGCCAGCAGCGTAGAAGGGACTAGCGGGATCACCCAGTACTTC
>TRBJ2-7|-|-|TRBV10-1
CASSEAGSYEQYF
TGCGCCAGCAGTGAAGCTGGGAGCTACGAGCAGTACTTC
>TRBJ1-3|-|-|TRBV5-5
CASSLGSELAGNTIYF
TGTGCCAGCAGCTTAGGGTCAGAACTAGCAGGAAACACCATATATTTT
>TRBJ2-7|-|-|TRBV2
CASSLGRAGLYEQYF
TGTGCCAGCAGCTTAGGTCGGGCAGGTCTATACGAGCAGTACTTC
>TRBJ1-5|few|-|TRBV6-6
CASSYNVRGSNQPQHF
TGTGCCAGCAGTTACAATGTCCGAGGATCAAATCAGCCCCAGCATTTT
>TRBJ1-2|-|-|TRBV19
CASTEGMGYGYTF
TGTGCCAGTACTGAGGGGATGGGCTATGGCTACACCTTC
>TRBJ2-7|few|-|TRBV6-5
CASSYYNRETEQYF
TGTGCCAGCAGTTACTACAACAGGGAAACCGAGCAGTACTTC
>TRBJ2-7|many|TRBD2|TRBV7-6
CASSRGLAGTSYEQYF
TGTGCCAGCAGCCGGGGACTAGCGGGAACCTCCTACGAGCAGTACTTC
>TRBJ2-1|many|-|TRBV9
CASSVAWTTYNEQFF
TGTGCCAGCAGCGTAGCTTGGACGACCTACAATGAGCAGTTCTTC
>TRBJ1-1|once|-|TRBV30
CAWSLHQNTEAFF
TGTGCCTGGAGTCTACACCAAAACACTGAAGCTTTCTTT
>TRBJ2-7|once|-|TRBV7-9
CASSLAVGGAYEQYF
TGTGCCAGCAGCTTAGCAGTGGGCGGTGCCTACGAGCAGTACTTC
>TRBJ2-5|-|-|TRBV19
CASSFPGQSETQYF
TGTGCCAGTAGTTTCCCCGGGCAGTCGGAGACCCAGTACTTC
>TRBJ2-7|-|-|TRBV2
CASRSPAGIRYERYF
TGTGCCAGCAGATCTCCCGCGGGCATCCGATACGAGCGGTACTTC
>TRBJ2-7|few|-|TRBV29-1
CSVERGAGSSYEQYF
TGCAGCGTTGAACGAGGAGCTGGCTCTTCCTACGAGCAGTACTTC
>TRBJ1-1|-|TRBD1|TRBV20-1
CSAPGTGGSEAFF
TGCAGTGCCCCCGGGACAGGGGGCTCTGAAGCTTTCTTT
>TRBJ1-3|few|-|TRBV5-1
CASSNTGRAGNTIYF
TGCGCCAGCAGCAATACAGGGAGGGCTGGAAACACCATATATTTT
>TRBJ1-2|-|TRBD1|TRBV27
CASSADRGNYGYTF
TGTGCCAGCAGTGCGGACAGGGGAAACTATGGCTACACCTTC
>TRBJ2-3|many|-|TRBV15
CATSRDRDPSVDTQYF
TGTGCCACCAGCAGAGATCGGGATCCCAGCGTAGATACGCAGTATTTT
>TRBJ1-2|-|-|TRBV7-2
CASSRREGVPRYTF
TGTGCCAGCAGCCGTAGGGAGGGGGTCCCACGCTACACCTTC
>TRBJ2-3|-|-|TRBV12-3/TRBV12-4
CASARDTQYF
TGTGCCAGCGCTCGGGATACGCAGTATTTT
>TRBJ2-7|few|-|TRBV28
CASSLIGAGTLF
TGTGCCAGCAGTTTGATAGGGGCAGGGACGTTGTTC
>TRBJ1-1|-|-|TRBV25-1
CASRVRTADRVNTEAFF
TGTGCCAGCAGGGTACGGACAGCCGATCGGGTGAACACTGAAGCTTTCTTT